The 8 T cell receptor beta chains below were found in one sample sequenced in a study of cytomegalovirus exposure and HLA in healthy donors. Vbeta (60) and Jbeta (13) primers were used in the PCR. Repertoires were generated with immunoSEQ multiplex PCR, while TCRdb's copy carries only in-frame clones and drops some. The data hold 120,000 or so clones, with 60% to 85% observed a single time. Sequencing was carried out using PBMCs. The receptor source for this set is a man aged 25-45 years in good health and CMV-seronegative.

This chain joins TRBV7-2 and TRBJ2-5, with D possibly matching TRBD2 (6 bases). The CDR3 is 14 amino acids. Germline V gene sequence: CDR1 SGHTA, CDR2 FQGNSA. Trimming stripped 5 bases from V and 4 bases from J, with 14 bases between. The CDR3 nucleotides are TGTGCCAGCAGCCAGAACCAGGGAGGAGAGACCCAGTACTTC. It encodes CASSQNQGGETQYF.

This clone is medium-sized (0.01 to 0.1%). The chain employs TRBV7-9 and TRBJ2-3; the match to TRBD1 covers 12 bases. The J segment lost 6 bases and the V segment lost 7 bases, leaving 8 bases of the junction unmatched. Germline-derived CDR1 and CDR2 are SEHNR and FQNEAQ (reference sequence). The CDR3 is made up of 15 amino acids. The CDR3 here is CASTEGDRGLDTQYF. Here the CDR3 DNA reads TGTGCCAGCACCGAGGGGGACAGGGGGCTGGATACGCAGTATTTT.

The table lists this clone with a count of one. The CDR3 is CASSTGTYEQYF. The CDR3 nucleotides are TGTGCCAGCAGTACAGGGACCTACGAGCAGTACTTC. V is TRBV27 and J is TRBJ2-7, with TRBD1 as a possible D gene (6 bases). The germline V gene has CDR1 MNHEY and CDR2 SMNVEV (reference sequence). V was cut by 5 bases and J by 2 bases, with 7 bases left in between. This CDR3 is 12 amino acids long.

The rearrangement links TRBV7-6 to TRBJ1-1, with no clear D. Trimming shortened V by 5 bases and J by 2 bases, and 12 bases separated the two germline ends. CDR1 SGHVS and CDR2 FNYEAQ come from the germline V gene. The CDR3 is 14 amino acids. CDR3 region: CASSPPRGNTEAFF. The CDR3 DNA sequence: TGTGCCAGCAGCCCCCCACGGGGAAACACTGAAGCTTTCTTT.

This clone was observed a handful of times. The rearrangement uses TRBV4-1 and TRBJ2-1, with 13 nucleotides matching TRBD2. The V gene end was trimmed by 2 bases and the J gene end by 6 bases; junction bases not matched to a gene: 4. CDR3 length: 16 amino acids. Looked up from germline, CDR1 is MGHRA and CDR2 is YSYEKL. In DNA form, the CDR3 reads TGCGCCAGCAGCCAATCCGGACTAGCGGGAGTCAATGAGCAGTTCTTC. It specifies CASSQSGLAGVNEQFF.

This rearrangement joins TRBV19 to TRBJ2-5; possible D gene TRBD1, 7 bases. Trimming pared 6 bases from V and 5 bases from J, leaving 13 bases between. Germline values: CDR1 LNHDA, CDR2 SQIVND (reference sequence). The CDR3 has 13 residues. The CDR3 bases are TGTGCCAGTAGGTCAGGGGGGACGGAGACCCAGTACTTC. It translates to CASRSGGTETQYF.

CDR3 amino acids: CASSLGQGLSGANVLTF. CDR3 in DNA: TGTGCCAGCTCACTTGGTCAGGGACTCTCTGGGGCCAACGTCCTGACTTTC. The chain recombines TRBV18 with TRBJ2-6, with D perhaps TRBD2 (6 bases). Germline V CDR1 and CDR2: KGHSH, LQKENI. Trimming pared 4 bases from V and 0 bases from J, leaving 13 bases between. The CDR3 is 17 residues long. The full variable domain, rest sourced from reference TRBV18 and TRBJ2-6, is NAGVMQNPRHLVRRRGQEARLRCSPMKGHSHVYWYRQLPEEGLKFMVYLQKENIIDESGMPKERFSAEFPKEGPSILRIQQVVRGDSAAYFCASSLGQGLSGANVLTFGAGSRLTVL.

The chain employs TRBV19 and TRBJ2-3, with 9 bases lining up with TRBD1. From germline, CDR1 is LNHDA and CDR2 SQIVND (reference sequence). The CDR3 totals 16 residues. V dropped 1 base and J dropped 2; count of bases not matched to a gene: 4. The CDR3 nucleotides are TGTGCCAGTAGTATAGGACAGGGGGGAACCACAGATACGCAGTATTTT. This codes for CASSIGQGGTTDTQYF.